The sequence of this TCR beta chain was determined in a study of beta chain features in type 1 diabetes (dated by TCRdb to the late 2010s). For context, the study as a whole: Mean age, gender distribution, total cell number and subset yield were not different between patients and healthy donors. Across all samples, 107,917,701 sorted cells were examined, and cell number per subset correlated strongly with RNA yield. In the study, TCRB repertoires of sorted circulating CD4+ T cell subsets from recently diagnosed type 1 diabetes patients were compared with those of matched healthy donors. Naive and central memory subsets were obtained from all 30 or so donors, but regulatory and stem cell-like memory subsets were isolated from only 8 patients and roughly eight healthy donors. General conclusions and limits of the study: In all four CD4+ subsets, TCRB CDR3 length was moderately but significantly shorter in type 1 diabetes patients. HLA sub-analyses involved small numbers of individuals, so any influence of HLA type on TCRB rearrangement remained unresolved. Naive, central memory and regulatory TCRB repertoires appeared to be more similar among patients than among healthy donors. Because cDNA was sequenced instead of genomic DNA, highly expressing activated cells could be over-represented, though the groups showed no difference in activation or CD3 levels. Shorter templates might be favored by PCR, yet because patient and control samples were amplified and corrected together, any such skew would affect both groups equally. At VDJ recombination sites, type 1 diabetes patients had fewer insertions and more deleted nucleotides, which implies abnormalities in thymic rearrangement.

Trimming at the junction amounts to 4 bases on V and 1 base on J, and the germline ends lie 10 bases apart. CDR1 and CDR2 are read off the germline V gene as MNHEY and SVGAGI. Including the terminal cysteine and phenylalanine, the CDR3 comprises 14 residues. Of all the DNA, just the CDR3 is kept, 42 bases in frame from base 1. This clone has more than one count but fewer than ten. Its recognized antigen is unknown. No base quality values were provided; no much bigger clone lies one nucleotide off. Each donor gave one peripheral blood draw, averaging roughly 100 mL, which was collected into heparinised tubes. A BD FACSAria II and a panel including CD45RO, CCR7, CD25, CD127, CD95 and CD27 were used to sort naive, central memory, regulatory and stem cell-like memory CD4+ T cells. Every sorted population had a purity above 95%. PBMCs were separated immediately by Lymphoprep density gradient centrifugation and were stained directly, without being cultured. So that batch effects would be minimized, each experiment stained and sorted samples in pairs, pairing one healthy donor with one patient.

The entire isolated RNA was reverse transcribed using the High Capacity cDNA Reverse Transcription Kit, and thus expressed TCRB transcripts were sequenced. Deep immunoSEQ sequencing was applied to naive, central memory and regulatory T cell samples, giving an average of approximately 4 million total reads per sample. After sorted cells were lysed in RLT buffer, RNA was extracted with DNase-treated RNeasy Micro or Mini kits, with the choice depending on cell number. To prevent cross-contamination, each cell subset was processed individually, whereas patient and healthy donor samples were processed jointly. Using the immunoSEQ multiplex PCR, TCRB sequences were amplified from cDNA into 87-bp fragments spanning the CDR3 region. Sequencing of the amplicons was done on the Illumina HiSeq platform. In the original analysis: Synthetic template baselines were used to correct PCR bias computationally, reads within Hamming distance 2 were collapsed together, and singletons that could not be merged were discarded. Reads were aligned against IMGT to assign V, D and J genes, CDR3 length and insertions or deletions at six rearrangement sites. Clonotype counts were normalized to sorted cell number within each subset before computing true diversity and Gini coefficients with the tcR R package. The overlap coefficient, calculated on TCRB nucleotide sequences, was used to measure repertoire sharing. TCRdb retrieved this table from immuneACCESS and kept in-frame rearrangements only. Not all clones are present; in checked studies, unresolved V genes account for under half, and no reason is known for the remainder. The DNA gave D and trimming, while V, J and clone size come from that table. In all, the sample holds about 370,000 clones, and around 10% of those were seen once. The top ten constitute 0.6% of the sample.

The sequence is built from TRBV6-5 and TRBJ2-5, with no confidently assigned D gene. Sequenced sample: central memory CD4+ T cells from blood. The clonotype was recovered from a man younger than 40 with type 1 diabetes. The DNA is TGTGCCAGCAGTTTGTCAGGTCCCCAAGAGACCCAGTACTTC. Translated, it reads CASSLSGPQETQYF.